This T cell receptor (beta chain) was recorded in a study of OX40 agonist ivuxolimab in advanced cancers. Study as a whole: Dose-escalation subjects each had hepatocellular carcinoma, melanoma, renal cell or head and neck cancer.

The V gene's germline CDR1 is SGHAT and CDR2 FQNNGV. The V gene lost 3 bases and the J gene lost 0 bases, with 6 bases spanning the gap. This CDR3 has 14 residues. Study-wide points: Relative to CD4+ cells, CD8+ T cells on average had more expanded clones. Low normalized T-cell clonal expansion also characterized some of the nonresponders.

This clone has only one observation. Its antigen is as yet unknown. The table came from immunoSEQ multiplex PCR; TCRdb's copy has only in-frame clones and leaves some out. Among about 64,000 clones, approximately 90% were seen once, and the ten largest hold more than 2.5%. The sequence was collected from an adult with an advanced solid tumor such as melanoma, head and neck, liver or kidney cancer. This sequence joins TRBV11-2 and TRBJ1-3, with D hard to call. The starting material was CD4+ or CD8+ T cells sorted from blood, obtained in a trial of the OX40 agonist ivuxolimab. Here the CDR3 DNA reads TGTGCCAGCAGCTTTAGTTTCTCTGGAAACACCATATATTTT. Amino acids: CASSFSFSGNTIYF. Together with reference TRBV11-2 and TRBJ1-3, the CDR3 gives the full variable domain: EAGVAQSPRYKIIEKRQSVAFWCNPISGHATLYWYQQILGQGPKLLIQFQNNGVVDDSQLPKDRFSAERLKGVDSTLKIQPAKLEDSAVYLCASSFSFSGNTIYFGEGSWLTVV.